This T cell receptor beta chain emerged from a study of T cells in Graves' hyperthyroidism and ophthalmopathy. This clonotype came up a few times. Germline V lookup: CDR1 MNHNS, CDR2 SASEGT. This CDR3 contains 16 residues. The V end lost 7 bases, the J end lost 2 bases, and 17 bases lay between the germline ends. RNA transcripts were the template for amplifying TCR beta CDR3 regions. HTBI primers were used for first-round RT-PCR of the TCR CDR3. TCRdb passed the multiplex PCR reads through MiXCR, listing each CDR3 protein once. The sample yields around 620,000 distinct CDR3 sequences, about a sixth seen once.

The clonotype comes from a woman in her thirties with Graves' hyperthyroidism. The V gene is TRBV6-1, the J gene TRBJ2-2; D remains ambiguous. The sequenced material came from blood. The CDR3 DNA sequence: TGTGCCAGCACCTCATCGGCCGGGCTTAACACCGGGGAGCTGTTTTTT. It specifies CASTSSAGLNTGELFF.